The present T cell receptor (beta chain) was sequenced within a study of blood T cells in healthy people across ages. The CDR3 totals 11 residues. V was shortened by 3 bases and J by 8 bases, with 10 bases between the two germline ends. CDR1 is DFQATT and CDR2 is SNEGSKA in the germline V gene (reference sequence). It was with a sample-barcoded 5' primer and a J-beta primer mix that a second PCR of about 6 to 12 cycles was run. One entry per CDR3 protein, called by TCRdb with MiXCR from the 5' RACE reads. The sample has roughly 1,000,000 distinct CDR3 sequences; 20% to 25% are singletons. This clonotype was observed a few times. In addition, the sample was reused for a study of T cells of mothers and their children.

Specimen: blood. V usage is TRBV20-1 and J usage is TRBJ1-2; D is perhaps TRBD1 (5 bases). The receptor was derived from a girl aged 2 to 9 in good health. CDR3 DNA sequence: TGCAGTGCTAGCGGGGCAGACGGCTACACCTTC. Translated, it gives CSASGADGYTF.